The sequence of this T cell receptor beta chain was determined in a study of CD8+CD57+ T cells in acquired aplastic anemia. Sequenced patients had shown CD8+CD57+ cell expansion by flow cytometry. CDR3 length equals 13 residues. Germline V gene lookup returns CDR1 SEHNR and CDR2 FQNEAQ (reference sequence). V lost 11 bases and J lost 5, with 18 bases in between. TCR beta VDJ and CDR3 profiling used genomic DNA as template. From the reads, TCRdb called clonotypes with MiXCR, one entry per CDR3 protein. The table records fewer than 250,000 distinct CDR3 sequences, approximately 45% of them present only once.

The chain has TRBV7-9 and TRBJ2-5; D is unclear. The origin of this receptor is a human donor with aplastic anemia. The sequenced sample was sorted CD4+, CD8+, or CD8+CD57+ T cells (not recorded which) from PBMCs. The CDR3 reads CAWSCSLTETQYF. The CDR3 DNA reads TGTGCCTGGAGCTGTAGCCTGACGGAGACCCAGTACTTC.